Described below is a single T cell receptor (beta chain) sequence and its context. Trimming took 5 bases from V and 3 from J; bases not matched to a gene: 7. CDR3 length: 16 residues. Germline CDR1 is MDHEN and CDR2 is SYDVKM. This sample was included in a study of blood T cell repertoires in COVID-19. Study-level background: The United States, Italy and Spain provided the acute and convalescent COVID-19 samples. The analysed material was cDNA or gDNA that came from T cells, B-cell-depleted T cells, or PBMCs.

In the original analysis: Amplification from reference gene primers served as the basis for estimated nucleated cell counts. Clones were read by immunoSEQ multiplex PCR, and TCRdb kept only the in-frame ones, dropping some. V, J and clone size were drawn from that table, and D and trimming were deduced from the DNA. The data contain some 66,000 clones, approximately 86% of them singletons. This receptor was obtained from a man between 45 and 60 years old with active COVID-19. This chain connects TRBV28 to TRBJ2-1; 10 nucleotides align to TRBD2. Material for sequencing was peripheral blood. The CDR3 region is CASSPPSGGRYNEQFF. CDR3 nucleotides: TGTGCCAGCAGTCCCCCTAGCGGGGGCCGCTACAATGAGCAGTTCTTC. The variable domain in full, with the rest retrieved from reference TRBV28 and TRBJ2-1, is DVKVTQSSRYLVKRTGEKVFLECVQDMDHENMFWYRQDPGLGLRLIYFSYDVKMKEKGDIPEGYSVSREKKERFSLILESASTNQTSMYLCASSPPSGGRYNEQFFGPGTRLTVL.